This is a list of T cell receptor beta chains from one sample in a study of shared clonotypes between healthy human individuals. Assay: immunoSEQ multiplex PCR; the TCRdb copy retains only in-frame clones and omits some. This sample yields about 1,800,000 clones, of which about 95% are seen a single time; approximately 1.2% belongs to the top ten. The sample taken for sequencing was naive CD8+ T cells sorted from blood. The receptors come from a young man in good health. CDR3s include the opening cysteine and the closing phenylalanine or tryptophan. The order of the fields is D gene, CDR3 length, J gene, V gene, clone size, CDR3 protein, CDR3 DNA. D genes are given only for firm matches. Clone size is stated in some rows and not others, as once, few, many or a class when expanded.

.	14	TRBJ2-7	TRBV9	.	CASSVGTATYEQYF	TGTGCCAGCAGCGTAGGAACGGCGACCTACGAGCAGTACTTC
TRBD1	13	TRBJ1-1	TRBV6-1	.	CASSLQGVTEAFF	TGTGCCAGCAGCCTACAGGGGGTCACTGAAGCTTTCTTT
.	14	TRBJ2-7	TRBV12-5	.	CASGPGDRTYEQYF	TGTGCTAGTGGGCCCGGGGACCGAACCTACGAGCAGTACTTC
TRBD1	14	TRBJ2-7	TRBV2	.	CASSRDSATYEQYF	TGTGCCAGCAGTCGGGACAGCGCTACCTACGAGCAGTACTTC
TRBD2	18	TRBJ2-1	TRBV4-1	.	CASSPVPPTSGDYNEQFF	TGCGCCAGCAGCCCAGTACCCCCAACTAGCGGAGACTACAATGAGCAGTTCTTC
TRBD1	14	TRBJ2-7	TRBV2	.	CASDTRDRGDEQYF	TGTGCCAGCGATACCCGGGACAGGGGCGACGAGCAGTACTTC
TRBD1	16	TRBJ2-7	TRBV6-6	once	CASSLVPLTGLYEQYF	TGTGCCAGCAGTTTGGTGCCCTTGACAGGGCTCTACGAGCAGTACTTC
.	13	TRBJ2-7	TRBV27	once	CATISGSSYEQYF	TGTGCCACCATTAGCGGTTCCTCCTACGAGCAGTACTTC
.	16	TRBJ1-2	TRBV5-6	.	CASSPPRGSWDYGYTF	TGTGCCAGCAGCCCGCCCCGGGGGTCATGGGACTATGGCTACACCTTC
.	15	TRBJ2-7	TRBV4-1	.	CASSQEVGALLEQYF	TGCGCCAGCAGCCAAGAGGTAGGGGCGTTGTTGGAGCAGTACTTC